This T cell receptor beta chain was captured in a study of T cells in Graves' hyperthyroidism and ophthalmopathy. This clonotype was recorded at least ten times. The antigen is undetermined. TCR beta CDR3 region amplification was performed from RNA transcripts. First-round RT-PCR with HTBI primers amplified the TCR CDR3 region. TCRdb ran MiXCR on the multiplex PCR reads and lists one entry per CDR3 protein. The profile shows some 300,000 distinct CDR3 sequences, roughly a fifth of them singletons. Between the trimmed V and J ends, which lost 7 bases and 2 bases, there was a span of 14 bases. Germline values: CDR1 DFQATT, CDR2 SNEGSKA (reference sequence). The length of the CDR3 is 13 residues. Study results and caveats: Among clonotypes expanded in thyroid above 0.001, most were also found in blood.

The V gene is TRBV20-1, the J gene TRBJ2-5; D unclear. The source is a man aged 45-60 years with Graves' ophthalmopathy. The sequenced material came from blood. The CDR3 coding sequence is TGCAGTGGAACGAGGACGGATCAAGAGACCCAGTACTTC. Protein product: CSGTRTDQETQYF.